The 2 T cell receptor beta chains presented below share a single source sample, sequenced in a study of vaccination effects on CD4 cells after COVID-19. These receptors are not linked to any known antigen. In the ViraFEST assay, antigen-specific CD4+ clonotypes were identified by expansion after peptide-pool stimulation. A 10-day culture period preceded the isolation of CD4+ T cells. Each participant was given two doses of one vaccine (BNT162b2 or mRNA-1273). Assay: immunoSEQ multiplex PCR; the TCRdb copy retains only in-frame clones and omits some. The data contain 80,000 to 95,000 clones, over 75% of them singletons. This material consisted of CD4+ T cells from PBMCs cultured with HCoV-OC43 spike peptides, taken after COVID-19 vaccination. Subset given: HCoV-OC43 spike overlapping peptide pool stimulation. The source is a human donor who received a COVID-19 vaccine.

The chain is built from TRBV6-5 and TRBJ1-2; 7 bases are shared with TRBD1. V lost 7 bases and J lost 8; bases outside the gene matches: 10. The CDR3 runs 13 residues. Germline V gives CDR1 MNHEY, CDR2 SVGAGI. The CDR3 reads CASNGQARHGYTF. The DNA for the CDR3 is TGTGCCAGCAACGGACAGGCCCGCCACGGCTACACCTTC.

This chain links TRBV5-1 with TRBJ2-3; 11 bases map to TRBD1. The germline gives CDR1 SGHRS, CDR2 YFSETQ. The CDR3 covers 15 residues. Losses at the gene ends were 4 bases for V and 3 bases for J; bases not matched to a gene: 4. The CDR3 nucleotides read TGCGCCAGCAGCACTGGGACAGGGGGGACAGATACGCAGTATTTT. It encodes CASSTGTGGTDTQYF.